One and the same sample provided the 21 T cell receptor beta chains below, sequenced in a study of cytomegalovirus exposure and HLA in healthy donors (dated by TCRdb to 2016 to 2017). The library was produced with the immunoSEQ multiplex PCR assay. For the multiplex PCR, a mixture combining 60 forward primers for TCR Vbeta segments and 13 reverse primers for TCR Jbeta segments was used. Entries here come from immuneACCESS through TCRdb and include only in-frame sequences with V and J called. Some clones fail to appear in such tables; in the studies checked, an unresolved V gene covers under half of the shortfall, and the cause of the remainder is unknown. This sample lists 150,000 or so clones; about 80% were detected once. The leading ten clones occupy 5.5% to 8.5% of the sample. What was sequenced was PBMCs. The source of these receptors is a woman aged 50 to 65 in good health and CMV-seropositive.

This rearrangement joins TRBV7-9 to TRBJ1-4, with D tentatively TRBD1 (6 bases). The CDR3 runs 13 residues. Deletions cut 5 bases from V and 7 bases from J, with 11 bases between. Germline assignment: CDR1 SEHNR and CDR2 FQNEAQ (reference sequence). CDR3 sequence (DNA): TGTGCCAGCAGCCCGAAAGGGGGTGAAAAACTGTTTTTT. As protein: CASSPKGGEKLFF.

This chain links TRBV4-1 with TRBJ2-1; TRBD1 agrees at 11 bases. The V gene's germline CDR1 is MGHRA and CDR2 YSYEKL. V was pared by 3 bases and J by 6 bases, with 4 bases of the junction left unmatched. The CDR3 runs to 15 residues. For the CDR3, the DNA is TGCGCCAGCAGCCAGATTGGGACAGGGGGCAATGAGCAGTTCTTC. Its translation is CASSQIGTGGNEQFF.

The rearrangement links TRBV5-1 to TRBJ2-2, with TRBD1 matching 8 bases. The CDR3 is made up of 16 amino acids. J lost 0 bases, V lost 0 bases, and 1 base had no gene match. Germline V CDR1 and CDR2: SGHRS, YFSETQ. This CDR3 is CASSLGTGSNTGELFF. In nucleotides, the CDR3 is TGCGCCAGCAGCTTGGGGACAGGGTCGAACACCGGGGAGCTGTTTTTT. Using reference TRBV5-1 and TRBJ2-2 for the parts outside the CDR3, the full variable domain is KAGVTQTPRYLIKTRGQQVTLSCSPISGHRSVSWYQQTPGQGLQFLFEYFSETQRNKGNFPGRFSGRQFSNSRSEMNVSTLELGDSALYLCASSLGTGSNTGELFFGEGSRLTVL.

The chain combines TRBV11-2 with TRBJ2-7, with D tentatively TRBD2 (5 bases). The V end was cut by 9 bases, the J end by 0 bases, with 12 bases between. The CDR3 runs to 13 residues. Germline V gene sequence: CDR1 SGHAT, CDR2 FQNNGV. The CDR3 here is CASRGQDSYEQYF. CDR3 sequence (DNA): TGTGCCAGTAGAGGGCAGGACTCCTACGAGCAGTACTTC.

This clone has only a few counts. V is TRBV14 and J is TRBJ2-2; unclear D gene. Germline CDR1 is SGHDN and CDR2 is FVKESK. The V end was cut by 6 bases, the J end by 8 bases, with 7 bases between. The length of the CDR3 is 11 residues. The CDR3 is CASSTGGELFF. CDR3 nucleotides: TGTGCCAGCAGTACGGGTGGGGAGCTGTTTTTT.

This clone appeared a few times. The CDR3 sequence: CASSWGQGLEQYF. As DNA, the CDR3 is TGTGCCAGCAGTTGGGGACAGGGGCTCGAGCAGTACTTC. This chain connects TRBV6-5 to TRBJ2-7; 10 positions match TRBD1. This CDR3 region has 13 residues. Germline lookup yields CDR1 MNHEY and CDR2 SVGAGI. V lost 4 bases, J lost 6 bases, and 3 bases stayed unmatched.

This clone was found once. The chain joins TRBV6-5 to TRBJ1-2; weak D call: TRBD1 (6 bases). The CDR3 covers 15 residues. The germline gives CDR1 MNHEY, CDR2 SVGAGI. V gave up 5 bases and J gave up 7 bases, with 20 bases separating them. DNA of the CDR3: TGTGCCAGCAGTCCCGACAGGAAGGTAAATCGTGGCTACACCTTC. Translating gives CASSPDRKVNRGYTF.

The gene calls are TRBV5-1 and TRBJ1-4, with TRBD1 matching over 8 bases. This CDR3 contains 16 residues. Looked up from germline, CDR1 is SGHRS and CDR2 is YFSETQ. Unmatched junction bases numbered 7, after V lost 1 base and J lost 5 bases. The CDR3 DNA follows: TGCGCCAGCAGCTTGTCCCCACAGGGGGTAAATGAAAAACTGTTTTTT. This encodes CASSLSPQGVNEKLFF.

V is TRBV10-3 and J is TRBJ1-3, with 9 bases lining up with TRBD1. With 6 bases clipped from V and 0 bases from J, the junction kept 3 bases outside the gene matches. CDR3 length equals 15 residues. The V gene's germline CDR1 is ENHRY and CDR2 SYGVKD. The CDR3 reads CAIRTDRGSGNTIYF. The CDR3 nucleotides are TGTGCCATCAGGACGGACAGGGGCTCTGGAAACACCATATATTTT.

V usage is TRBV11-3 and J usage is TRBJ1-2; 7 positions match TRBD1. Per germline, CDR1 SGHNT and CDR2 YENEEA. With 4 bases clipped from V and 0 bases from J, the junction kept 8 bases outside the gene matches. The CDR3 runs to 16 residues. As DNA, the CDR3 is TGTGCCAGCAGCTGGATGAACAGGGGTGCTAACTATGGCTACACCTTC. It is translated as CASSWMNRGANYGYTF.

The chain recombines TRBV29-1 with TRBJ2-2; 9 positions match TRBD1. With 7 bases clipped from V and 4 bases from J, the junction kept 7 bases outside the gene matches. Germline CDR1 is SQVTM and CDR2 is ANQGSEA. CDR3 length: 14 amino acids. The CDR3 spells CSGGQGSGTGELFF. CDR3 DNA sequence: TGCAGCGGGGGACAGGGAAGTGGCACCGGGGAGCTGTTTTTT.

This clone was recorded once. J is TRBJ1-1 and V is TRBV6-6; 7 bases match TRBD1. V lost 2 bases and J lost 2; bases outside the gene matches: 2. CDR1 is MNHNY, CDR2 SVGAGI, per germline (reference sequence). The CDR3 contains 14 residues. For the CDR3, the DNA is TGTGCCAGCAGTTACGGGACAGCCAACACTGAAGCTTTCTTT. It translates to CASSYGTANTEAFF.

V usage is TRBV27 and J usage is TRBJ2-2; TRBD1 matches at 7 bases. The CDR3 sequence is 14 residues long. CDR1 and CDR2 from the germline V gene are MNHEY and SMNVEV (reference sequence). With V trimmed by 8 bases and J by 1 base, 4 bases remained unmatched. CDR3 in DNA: TGTGCCAGCTGGACAGGATGGAACACCGGGGAGCTGTTTTTT. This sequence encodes CASWTGWNTGELFF.

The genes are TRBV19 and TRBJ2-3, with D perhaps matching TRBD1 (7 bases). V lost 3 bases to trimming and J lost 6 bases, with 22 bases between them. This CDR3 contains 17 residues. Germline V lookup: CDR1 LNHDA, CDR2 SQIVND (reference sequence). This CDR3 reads CASSITVGGQASDTQYF. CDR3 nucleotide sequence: TGTGCCAGTAGTATCACGGTGGGAGGACAGGCCAGCGATACGCAGTATTTT. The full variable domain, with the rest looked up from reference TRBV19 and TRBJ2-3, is DGGITQSPKYLFRKEGQNVTLSCEQNLNHDAMYWYRQDPGQGLRLIYYSQIVNDFQKGDIAEGYSVSREKKESFPLTVTSAQKNPTAFYLCASSITVGGQASDTQYFGPGTRLTVL.

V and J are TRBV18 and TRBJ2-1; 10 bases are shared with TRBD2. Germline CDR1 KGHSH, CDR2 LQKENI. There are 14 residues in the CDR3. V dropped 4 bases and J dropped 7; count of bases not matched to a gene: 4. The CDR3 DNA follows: TGTGCCAGCTCACAGCGGGGGGGCTTGAATGAGCAGTTCTTC. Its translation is CASSQRGGLNEQFF.

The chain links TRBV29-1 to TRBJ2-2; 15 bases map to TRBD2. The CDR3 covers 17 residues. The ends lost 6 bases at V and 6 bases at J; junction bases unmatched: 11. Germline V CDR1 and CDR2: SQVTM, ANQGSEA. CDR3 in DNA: TGCAGCGTGAGGGGCCGGACTAGCGGGGGGGAAGCCGGGGAGCTGTTTTTT. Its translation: CSVRGRTSGGEAGELFF.

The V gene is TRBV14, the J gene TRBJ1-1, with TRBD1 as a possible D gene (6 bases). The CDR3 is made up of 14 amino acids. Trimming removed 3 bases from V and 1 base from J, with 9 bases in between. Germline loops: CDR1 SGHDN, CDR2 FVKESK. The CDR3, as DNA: TGTGCCAGCAGCCACAGGGGACAGAACACTGAAGCTTTCTTT. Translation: CASSHRGQNTEAFF. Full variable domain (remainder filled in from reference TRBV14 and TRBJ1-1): EAGVTQFPSHSVIEKGQTVTLRCDPISGHDNLYWYRRVMGKEIKFLLHFVKESKQDESGMPNNRFLAERTGGTYSTLKVQPAELEDSGVYFCASSHRGQNTEAFFGQGTRLTVV.

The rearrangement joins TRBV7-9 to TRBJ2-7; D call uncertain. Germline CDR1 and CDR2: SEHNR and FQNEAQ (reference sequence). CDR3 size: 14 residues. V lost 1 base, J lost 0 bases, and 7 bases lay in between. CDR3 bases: TGTGCCAGCAGCTTAGGTGGCAACTCCTACGAGCAGTACTTC. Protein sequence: CASSLGGNSYEQYF.

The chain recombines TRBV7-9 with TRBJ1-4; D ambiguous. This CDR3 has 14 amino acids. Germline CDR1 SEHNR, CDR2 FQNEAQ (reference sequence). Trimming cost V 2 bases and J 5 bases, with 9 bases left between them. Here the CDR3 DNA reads TGTGCCAGCAGCTTATCACTTACCAATGAAAAACTGTTTTTT. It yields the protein CASSLSLTNEKLFF.

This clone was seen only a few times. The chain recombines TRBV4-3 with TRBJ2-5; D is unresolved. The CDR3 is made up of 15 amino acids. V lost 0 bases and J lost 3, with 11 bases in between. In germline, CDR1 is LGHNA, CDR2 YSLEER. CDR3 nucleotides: TGCGCCAGCAGCCAAGATACCAGGATCGAAGAGACCCAGTACTTC. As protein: CASSQDTRIEETQYF.

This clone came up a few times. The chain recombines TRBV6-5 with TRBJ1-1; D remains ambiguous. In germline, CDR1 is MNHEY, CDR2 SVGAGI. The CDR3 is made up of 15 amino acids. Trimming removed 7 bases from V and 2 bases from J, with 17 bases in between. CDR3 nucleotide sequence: TGTGCCAGCAAACTAACTTTGGACTTAAACACTGAAGCTTTCTTT. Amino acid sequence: CASKLTLDLNTEAFF.